Listed below are T cell receptor beta chains from one sample, sequenced in a study of cytomegalovirus exposure and HLA in healthy donors. The method was immunoSEQ multiplex PCR; TCRdb's version includes in-frame clones alone and lacks a portion of them. Here the sample table reports some 120,000 clones. Sequenced material: PBMCs. These receptors originate from a woman aged 55 to 70 in good health and CMV-seronegative. Each CDR3 is given with its conserved first and last residue. The D gene is left open where the match is weak.

cdr3_length	v_call	j_call	d_call	cdr3_aa	cdr3_nt
16	TRBV21-1	TRBJ2-7	-	CASSKGDRSPFYEQYF	TGTGCCAGCAGCAAGGGGGACAGGTCCCCCTTCTACGAGCAGTACTTC
14	TRBV6-1	TRBJ1-4	-	CASSEDRVREKLFF	TGTGCCAGCAGTGAAGACAGGGTCAGGGAAAAACTGTTTTTT
14	TRBV29-1	TRBJ2-1	TRBD2	CSVERLAGGNEQFF	TGCAGCGTTGAAAGGCTAGCGGGAGGCAATGAGCAGTTCTTC
13	TRBV2	TRBJ1-1	-	CASTMAPPTEAFF	TGTGCCAGCACCATGGCCCCCCCCACTGAAGCTTTCTTT
18	TRBV14	TRBJ2-3	TRBD2	CASSLGLAGGRSTDTQYF	TGTGCCAGCAGCCTAGGACTAGCGGGGGGTCGAAGCACAGATACGCAGTATTTT
15	TRBV5-1	TRBJ2-5	TRBD2	CASRRSGLADETQYF	TGCGCCAGCAGGCGTTCTGGACTAGCAGACGAGACCCAGTACTTC
15	TRBV16	TRBJ2-7	TRBD1	CASSHRDSFSYEQYF	TGTGCCAGCAGCCACAGGGACAGTTTCTCCTACGAGCAGTACTTC
12	TRBV5-4	TRBJ1-5	-	CASSLSEGPQHF	TGTGCCAGCAGCTTGAGTGAGGGGCCCCAGCATTTT
12	TRBV5-4	TRBJ2-5	-	CASSSGLGPADF	TGTGCCAGCAGCTCGGGGTTGGGCCCCGCCGACTTC
13	TRBV6-6	TRBJ2-3	-	CASSPRHADTQYF	TGTGCCAGCAGTCCCAGACACGCGGATACGCAGTATTTT
15	TRBV28	TRBJ1-1	TRBD1	CASSPGGGGNTEAFF	TGTGCCAGCAGCCCGGGAGGGGGCGGTAACACTGAAGCTTTCTTT
16	TRBV4-2	TRBJ2-7	TRBD1	CASSQTGTGGWYEQYF	TGTGCCAGCAGCCAAACCGGGACAGGGGGTTGGTACGAGCAGTACTTC
14	TRBV4-1	TRBJ1-2	-	CASSQVEGHYGYTF	TGCGCCAGCAGCCAAGTGGAGGGCCACTATGGCTACACCTTC
16	TRBV2	TRBJ1-6	-	CASSGAGRTYNSPLHF	TGTGCCAGCAGTGGGGCGGGTAGAACCTATAATTCACCCCTCCACTTT
9	TRBV20-1	TRBJ1-2	-	CSAGQRYTF	TGCAGTGCTGGACAGCGCTACACCTTC
15	TRBV9	TRBJ1-3	TRBD1	CASSPRTGTGNTIYF	TGTGCCAGCAGCCCTCGGACAGGGACAGGAAACACCATATATTTT
12	TRBV28	TRBJ1-2	-	CASSLGGYGYTF	TGTGCCAGCAGCCTCGGGGGCTATGGCTACACCTTC
16	TRBV6-5	TRBJ2-1	-	CASSYSRGKSYNEQFF	TGTGCCAGCAGTTACTCCCGGGGGAAGTCCTACAATGAGCAGTTCTTC
12	TRBV28	TRBJ2-4	TRBD1	CASSSRQGLRYF	TGTGCCAGCAGTTCCCGACAGGGATTGCGGTACTTC
15	TRBV18	TRBJ1-3	TRBD1	CASSMDRALGNTIYF	TGTGCCAGCTCAATGGACAGGGCTTTGGGAAACACCATATATTTT
15	TRBV5-1	TRBJ1-1	TRBD1	CASSTGQGLNTEAFF	TGCGCCAGCAGCACGGGACAGGGGCTGAACACTGAAGCTTTCTTT
14	TRBV6-5	TRBJ1-1	-	CASSYQGLAYEAFF	TGTGCCAGCAGTTACCAAGGACTTGCCTATGAAGCTTTCTTT
15	TRBV5-1	TRBJ2-2	-	CASSLEAGIYGELFF	TGCGCCAGCAGCTTGGAGGCAGGGATATACGGGGAGCTGTTTTTT
17	TRBV7-3	TRBJ2-1	TRBD1	CASSSLPTGVPYNEQFF	TGTGCCAGCAGCTCCCTCCCTACAGGGGTGCCTTACAATGAGCAGTTCTTC
14	TRBV7-8	TRBJ1-5	TRBD1	CASSRQGAFQPQHF	TGTGCCAGCAGCCGACAGGGGGCGTTTCAGCCCCAGCATTTT
16	TRBV5-1	TRBJ2-1	TRBD1	CASSLEQGSSYNEQFF	TGCGCCAGCAGCTTGGAACAGGGGTCGTCCTACAATGAGCAGTTCTTC
12	TRBV6-5	TRBJ1-1	TRBD1	CASRRRQGAAFF	TGTGCCAGCAGACGCCGACAGGGGGCAGCTTTCTTT
15	TRBV7-9	TRBJ1-1	-	CASSLPTTGDTEAFF	TGTGCCAGCAGCTTACCTACCACCGGGGACACTGAAGCTTTCTTT
14	TRBV10-3	TRBJ1-1	TRBD1	CAIRASGGRTEAFF	TGTGCCATAAGAGCCTCAGGGGGCAGAACTGAAGCTTTCTTT
14	TRBV19	TRBJ2-3	TRBD2	CASMLAGGTDTQYF	TGTGCCAGTATGTTGGCGGGGGGCACAGATACGCAGTATTTT
14	TRBV5-4	TRBJ1-3	-	CASSLEVTGNTIYF	TGTGCCAGCAGCTTAGAGGTTACCGGAAACACCATATATTTT
15	TRBV28	TRBJ1-1	-	CASSLGVTLNTEAFF	TGTGCCAGCAGTTTAGGAGTGACCTTGAACACTGAAGCTTTCTTT